This entry describes one T cell receptor (beta chain). Antigen specificity is unknown. The read comes to an end 3 residues before the CDR3 does, leaving the germline J gene to fill in the end. The data are from a study of T cell clonality in common variable immunodeficiency. Both groups were predominantly of Caucasian heritage. Donors gave 5 to 8 ml heparinized peripheral whole blood. The CDR3 is 15 residues long. V was cut by 2 bases and J by 0 bases, with 11 bases left in between. Germline-derived CDR1 and CDR2 are SGHAT and FQNNGV. Whole-study results and caveats: Reportedly, TCR beta sequences from common variable immunodeficiency showed fewer deletions and N-nucleotide insertions. Compared with healthy controls, CVID subjects showed increased TCRbeta clonality, mostly in about a third.

Produced via immunoSEQ multiplex PCR; TCRdb's table is partial and in-frame only. Observed in the sample are around 24,000 clones, none of them singletons. The sample comprised peripheral blood mononuclear cells. The clonotype comes from a human donor with common variable immunodeficiency. The rearrangement joins TRBV11-2 to TRBJ2-7; no reliable D call. The CDR3 loop is CASSLYGSISYEQYF. The CDR3 bases that were read are TGTGCCAGCAGCTTATATGGCTCGATCTCCTACGAG.